The 21 T cell receptor beta chains below were found in one sample sequenced in a study of regulatory T cells in long-lasting Graves disease. Assembly of TCR beta libraries relied on iRepertoire HTBI primers together with Arm-PCR of CDR3 regions. TCRdb ran MiXCR on the multiplex PCR reads and lists one entry per CDR3 protein. The table has roughly 350,000 distinct CDR3 sequences, 15% to 20% seen once. Documented time point: newly diagnosed GD, antithyroid drugs for less than 3 months. Scientists built the TCR library using RNA that was extracted from PBMCs. These data also formed part of another study, on T cells in Graves' hyperthyroidism and ophthalmopathy.

This specimen was peripheral blood mononuclear cells (PBMCs), taken at new diagnosis, from a patient treated with antithyroid drugs. All receptors come from a woman between 18 and 29 years old with Graves disease.

Worth noting for this clonotype: A much larger clonotype is one base distant, so this may be a read error. Here the CDR3 reads CASRRVAGVPRPEIQYF. The DNA of the CDR3 is TGTGCCAGCAGGCGGGTAGCGGGAGTACCTCGGCCAGAGATCCAGTACTTC. This rearrangement joins TRBV28 to TRBJ2-5, with TRBD2 matching over 9 bases. This CDR3 is 17 amino acids long. Per the germline V gene, CDR1 is MDHEN and CDR2 is SYDVKM.

The chain joins TRBV6-2 or TRBV6-3 to TRBJ2-3; 7 bases align to TRBD1. V trimming: 3 bases; J trimming: 2 bases; junction bases outside the gene matches: 8. Germline assignment: CDR1 MNHEY and CDR2 SVGEGT. The CDR3 length is 16 residues. CDR3 DNA: TGTGCCAGCAGTTATCTTGACAGGGCGGCCACAGATACGCAGTATTTT. Translation: CASSYLDRAATDTQYF.

Comments on this clonotype: This may come from a read error, since a much larger clone is one base off. The chain joins TRBV7-3 to TRBJ2-5, with TRBD2 matching 10 bases. The CDR3 is 16 amino acids. V lost 1 base to trimming and J lost 5 bases; unmatched junction nucleotides: 7. Germline lookup yields CDR1 SGHTA and CDR2 FQGTGA. This CDR3 reads CASSLRASGGRETQYF. CDR3 nucleotide sequence: TGTGCCAGCAGCTTAAGGGCTAGCGGGGGAAGGGAGACCCAGTACTTC.

Many counts were recorded for this clonotype. The rearrangement joins TRBV12-3 or TRBV12-4 to TRBJ2-5; 9 bases match TRBD1. Losses at the gene ends were 6 bases for V and 5 bases for J; bases not matched to a gene: 7. This CDR3 has 14 amino acids. CDR3 protein: CASRPGQGEETQYF. Written as DNA, the CDR3 is TGTGCCAGCAGGCCGGGACAGGGTGAGGAGACCCAGTACTTC.

This clonotype occurred many times. The V call is TRBV5-1, the J call TRBJ2-2; D remains ambiguous. This CDR3 spans 14 amino acids. Trimming left V 0 bases short and J 5 bases short, with 8 bases between. The germline CDR1 and CDR2 sequences are SGHRS and YFSETQ. The CDR3 DNA is TGCGCCAGCAGCTTGGTCCTTCAAACCGGGGAGCTGTTTTTT. Amino acids: CASSLVLQTGELFF.

This clonotype was seen at least ten times. The chain couples TRBV6-1 to TRBJ1-1; TRBD1 agrees at 7 bases. This CDR3 comprises 17 residues. Germline V gene sequence: CDR1 MNHNS, CDR2 SASEGT. V lost 7 bases and J lost 4; bases outside the gene matches: 18. CDR3 bases: TGTGCCAGCATCCCAAGGGGGCCGGTGATATCGGGCACTGAAGCTTTCTTT. Encoded protein: CASIPRGPVISGTEAFF.

This clonotype appeared many times. The chain carries TRBV6-1 and TRBJ1-2; D not resolved. CDR3 size: 13 residues. From germline, CDR1 is MNHNS and CDR2 SASEGT. Trimming took 2 bases from V and 2 from J, leaving 6 bases between them. In DNA form, the CDR3 reads TGTGCCAGCAGTGAAACGGACAACTATGGCTACACCTTC. Translated, it gives CASSETDNYGYTF.

The table lists this clonotype with a few counts. This may be a read error, as it is one base from a much larger clone. V gene TRBV28 combines with J gene TRBJ2-6; D possibly matches TRBD1 or TRBD2 (5 bases each). Germline assignment: CDR1 MDHEN and CDR2 SYDVKM. The length of the CDR3 is 17 residues. The CDR3 loop reads CASSFAGPGSGADVLTF. The CDR3 nucleotides read TGTGCCAGCAGTTTCGCGGGCCCAGGGTCTGGGGCCGACGTCCTGACTTTC.

A word on this clonotype: One junction end disagrees with the germline gene, perhaps due to a read error. The chain employs TRBV18 and TRBJ2-4, with 11 bases aligning to TRBD2. The germline V gene encodes CDR1 KGHSH and CDR2 LQKENI. This CDR3 is built from 16 residues. CDR3 DNA: TGTGCCAGCTTACCACGGCTAGCGGGGGGCCAAAACATTCAGTACTTC. Protein sequence: CASLPRLAGGQNIQYF. The full variable domain, completed using reference TRBV18 and TRBJ2-4, is NAGVMQNPRHLVRRRGQEARLRCSPMKGHSHVYWYRQLPEEGLKFMVYLQKENIIDESGMPKERFSAEFPKEGPSILRIQQVVRGDSAAYFCASLPRLAGGQNIQYFGAGTRLSVL.

This clonotype was observed a few times. The chain has TRBV5-1 and TRBJ2-7, with 9 positions matching TRBD1. The ends lost 4 bases at V and 5 bases at J; junction bases unmatched: 7. Germline lookup yields CDR1 SGHRS and CDR2 YFSETQ. The CDR3 contains 14 residues. The chain's CDR3 is CASSDRDRAHEQYF. The CDR3 nucleotides read TGCGCCAGCAGCGACCGGGACAGGGCCCACGAGCAGTACTTC.

This clonotype was observed at least ten times. The rearrangement joins TRBV28 to TRBJ1-1, with D hard to call. Germline CDR1 is MDHEN and CDR2 is SYDVKM. Between the trimmed V and J ends, which lost 6 bases and 3 bases, there was a span of 17 bases. CDR3 size: 15 residues. The CDR3 loop is CASSVIILRDTEAFF. CDR3 DNA sequence: TGTGCCAGCAGCGTAATTATCCTACGGGACACTGAAGCTTTCTTT.

This clonotype came up a few times. V is TRBV6-2 or TRBV6-3 and J is TRBJ2-1; D is uncertain. Trimming took 7 bases from V and 2 from J, leaving 9 bases between them. This CDR3 contains 13 residues. CDR1 is MNHEY and CDR2 is SVGEGT in the germline V gene. CDR3 nucleotides: TGTGCCAGCATGGGGTTTACCTACAATGAGCAGTTCTTC. This encodes CASMGFTYNEQFF.

This clonotype came up a few times. The chain links TRBV5-1 to TRBJ2-3, with D unresolved. The V end lost 6 bases, the J end lost 0 bases, and 14 bases lay between the germline ends. Germline lookup yields CDR1 SGHRS and CDR2 YFSETQ. The CDR3 is 15 amino acids. CDR3 DNA sequence: TGCGCCAGCACCAACCGGCTAATAAGCACAGATACGCAGTATTTT. Translated, it gives CASTNRLISTDTQYF.

This clonotype was picked up a small number of times. The J gene is TRBJ2-3, the V gene TRBV11-2; D possibly uses TRBD1 or TRBD2 (5 bases each). Per germline, CDR1 SGHAT and CDR2 FQNNGV. V was shortened by 2 bases and J by 2 bases, with 20 bases between the two germline ends. This CDR3 contains 18 residues. The CDR3 loop is CASSLYPQVGPATDTQYF. CDR3 nucleotides: TGTGCCAGCAGCTTATACCCCCAGGTGGGACCCGCCACAGATACGCAGTATTTT.

J is TRBJ1-1 and V is TRBV28; D uncertain. The V end was cut by 5 bases, the J end by 10 bases, with 11 bases between. Germline CDR1 MDHEN, CDR2 SYDVKM. The CDR3 spans 11 residues. The CDR3: CASSTTTPAFF. The CDR3 region has the DNA TGTGCCAGCAGTACGACAACGCCAGCTTTCTTT.

This clonotype has at least ten counts. The CDR3 coding sequence is TGTGCCAGCAGCCCTAGCGGGAGGAACGATGAGCAGTTCTTC. This gives the protein CASSPSGRNDEQFF. The chain carries TRBV28 and TRBJ2-1; 11 nucleotides align to TRBD2. The germline CDR1 and CDR2 sequences are MDHEN and SYDVKM. The CDR3 has 14 residues. Losses at the gene ends were 6 bases for V and 8 bases for J; bases not matched to a gene: 6.

This clonotype was counted ten times or more. This chain connects TRBV3-1 to TRBJ1-2; D may be TRBD1 (5 bases). The V and J ends lost 0 bases and 0 bases respectively, with 11 bases between them. The germline CDR1 and CDR2 sequences are LGHDT and YNNKEL (reference sequence). The CDR3 runs 16 residues. The chain's CDR3 is CASSQEGVSPNYGYTF. As DNA, the CDR3 is TGTGCCAGCAGCCAAGAAGGGGTGAGTCCTAACTATGGCTACACCTTC.

Remarks on this clonotype: One junction end disagrees with the germline gene, perhaps due to a read error. V gene TRBV4-1 combines with J gene TRBJ2-5; perhaps D is TRBD1 or TRBD2 (5 bases each). There are 15 residues in the CDR3. Germline CDR1 MGHRA, CDR2 YSYEKL. CDR3 region: CAGSQVKGTMETQYF. As DNA, the CDR3 is TGCGCCGGCAGCCAAGTGAAGGGGACCATGGAGACCCAGTACTTC.

In regard to this clonotype: A read error may be the cause here, since a much bigger clone is one base away. It is likely a read error, because the conserved phenylalanine at the end of the CDR3 is missing. The DNA is left out, because the CDR3 cannot be placed on it with certainty; the CDR3 is given as TCRdb lists it. The chain employs TRBV5-1 and TRBJ1-4. Termini included, the CDR3 measures 10 amino acids. Germline V gene lookup returns CDR1 SGHRS and CDR2 YFSETQ. This CDR3 is CASMEPSISI.

The chain employs TRBV5-1 and TRBJ1-4, with 9 bases matching TRBD1. CDR3 length: 14 amino acids. Trimming at V came to 4 bases and at J to 5 bases, leaving 3 bases not matched to a gene. Germline assignment: CDR1 SGHRS and CDR2 YFSETQ. The CDR3 DNA reads as TGCGCCAGCAGCGAGGGACAGGGAAATGAAAAACTGTTTTTT. This encodes CASSEGQGNEKLFF.

This clonotype was seen at least ten times. CDR3 DNA: TGTGCCAGCAGTGAGTTGACAGGGCTATACAATGAGCAGTTCTTC. This gives the protein CASSELTGLYNEQFF. The chain is built from TRBV6-2 or TRBV6-3 and TRBJ2-1; 7 bases map to TRBD1. Germline lookup yields CDR1 MNHEY and CDR2 SVGEGT. This CDR3 is 15 amino acids long. V lost 5 bases to trimming and J lost 4 bases; unmatched junction nucleotides: 8.